This T cell receptor beta chain was captured by sequencing in a study of cytomegalovirus exposure and HLA in healthy donors. The wider study: Early released data had approximately 86 million unique TCRs, all coming from HLA-typed donors.

This PCR relied on a set of 60 Vbeta primers and 13 Jbeta primers. The repertoire was sequenced with immunoSEQ multiplex PCR; TCRdb's copy has only in-frame clones and lacks some. Of 130,000 to 150,000 clones listed, 80% to 90% were seen once; the top ten hold approximately 4.2%. Germline V gene sequence: CDR1 MDHEN, CDR2 SYDVKM. V lost 2 bases to trimming and J lost 7 bases, with 15 bases between them. The CDR3 sequence is 15 residues long. About this clone itself: Its cognate antigen is unknown.

Findings and limits, study-wide: Generally TCR sequences proved uncommon, though certain public TCRs appeared in numerous donors. Researchers reportedly found TCR beta sequences accurately predicted most subjects' HLA-A and HLA-B alleles.

This TCR was recovered from a middle-aged woman in good health and CMV-seropositive. The chain links TRBV28 to TRBJ1-5; a possible D gene is TRBD1 (6 bases). Specimen: PBMCs. CDR3 sequence reads: CASSLQGRVRQPQHF. The DNA of the CDR3 is TGTGCCAGCAGTTTACAGGGGCGGGTTCGGCAGCCCCAGCATTTT.